The T cell receptor beta chain under discussion was sequenced for a study of cytomegalovirus exposure and HLA in healthy donors. Study summary: The 500 to 850 first-cohort repertoires and the 120 or so validation repertoires shared the same platform, a later analysis reported. General observations from the study: The study designated roughly 150 TCR beta chains cytomegalovirus-associated.

Notes on this clone: No antigen is known for it.

Measured with immunoSEQ multiplex PCR; TCRdb has only the in-frame clones, and not every one. The top ten hold roughly 2.5% of the sample, which has 150,000 to 200,000 clones, around nine tenths seen once. Germline loops: CDR1 MNHEY, CDR2 SVGAGI. This CDR3 has 14 amino acids. Trimming left V 6 bases short and J 5 bases short, with 13 bases between. What was sequenced was PBMCs. The chain links TRBV6-5 to TRBJ1-4; TRBD1 might be the D (5 bases). This sequence was found in a man in his late teens or twenties in good health and CMV-seropositive. The CDR3 protein is CASSPRVWNEKLFF. The CDR3 bases are TGTGCCAGCAGCCCCAGGGTGTGGAATGAAAAACTGTTTTTT.